This T cell receptor (beta chain) was sequenced in a study of early T cells in non-severe SARS-CoV-2 infection. Study information: Sequencing input comprised bulk RNA from unsorted whole blood; chain pairing was not available.

To note about this clonotype: Its specificity is unknown.

Researchers attached unique molecular identifiers to individual cDNA molecules. Via MiXCR, TCRdb re-called the 5' RACE reads, giving one row per CDR3 protein. The sample has more than 45,000 distinct CDR3 sequences; roughly 8.4% are singletons. Germline-derived CDR1 and CDR2 are GTSNPN and SVGIG (reference sequence). V shed 2 bases and J shed 1 base, with 10 bases lying between them. The CDR3 contains 14 residues. Study conclusions and caveats: Anti-spike CD8 specificities were favored by VDJdb matching, whose results missed private and CD4 specificities.

The J gene is TRBJ2-3, the V gene TRBV30, with D possibly matching TRBD2 (6 bases). The source of this sequence is an adult who was a healthcare worker with PCR-confirmed SARS-CoV-2 infection or an uninfected control (not recorded which). Sequenced: whole blood. DNA of the CDR3: TGTGCCTGGAGTCACGGGAGCCGCACAGATACGCAGTATTTT. Amino acid sequence: CAWSHGSRTDTQYF.